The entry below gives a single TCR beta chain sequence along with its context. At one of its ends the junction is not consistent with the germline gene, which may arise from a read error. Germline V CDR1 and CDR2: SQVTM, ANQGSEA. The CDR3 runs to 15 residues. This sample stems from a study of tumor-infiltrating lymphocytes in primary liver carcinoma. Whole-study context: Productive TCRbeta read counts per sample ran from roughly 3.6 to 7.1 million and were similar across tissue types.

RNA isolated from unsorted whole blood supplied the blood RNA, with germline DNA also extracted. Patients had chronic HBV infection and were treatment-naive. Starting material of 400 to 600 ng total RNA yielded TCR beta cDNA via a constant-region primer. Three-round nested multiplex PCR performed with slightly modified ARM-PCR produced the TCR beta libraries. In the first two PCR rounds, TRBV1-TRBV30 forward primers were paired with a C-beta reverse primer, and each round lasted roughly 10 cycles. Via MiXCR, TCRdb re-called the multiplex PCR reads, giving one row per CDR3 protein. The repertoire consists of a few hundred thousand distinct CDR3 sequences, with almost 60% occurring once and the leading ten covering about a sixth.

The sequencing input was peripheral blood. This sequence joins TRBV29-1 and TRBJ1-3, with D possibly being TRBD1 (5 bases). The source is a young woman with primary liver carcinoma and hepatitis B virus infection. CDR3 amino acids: CSIQHYQGSENTIYF. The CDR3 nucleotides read TGCAGCATCCAACACTACCAGGGATCTGAAAACACCATATATTTT.